Shown below are 16 T cell receptor beta chains from a single sample sequenced in a study of graft-versus-host responses after intestinal transplantation. Sequencing was performed with immunoSEQ multiplex PCR; in TCRdb, only in-frame clones are kept and a portion is missing. The sample has some 77,000 clones, around 92% seen once; the top ten hold 0.69%. The input for sequencing was PBMCs, taken 98 days after intestinal transplantation. Source of these receptors: a human patient who received an intestinal transplant, so some T cells may come from the graft donor.

The CDR3 is CASSSALLHWHHQPQHF. CDR3 bases: TGTGCCAGCAGCTCAGCGTTACTACATTGGCATCATCAGCCCCAGCATTTT. The chain uses TRBV21-1 and TRBJ1-5. TRBV21-1 counts as a pseudogene. CDR3 length: 17 amino acids.

The rearrangement links TRBV19 to TRBJ2-1; 10 bases align to TRBD2. The CDR3 is made up of 17 amino acids. V dropped 3 bases and J dropped 5; count of bases not matched to a gene: 10. The V gene's germline CDR1 is LNHDA and CDR2 SQIVND (reference sequence). The CDR3 is CASSIVWASGGHNEQFF. The CDR3 DNA reads TGTGCCAGTAGTATCGTATGGGCTAGCGGGGGTCACAATGAGCAGTTCTTC.

This chain connects TRBV30 to TRBJ1-2; D not resolved. CDR3 length: 14 residues. The ends were cut back, 8 bases at V and 2 bases at J, with 18 bases in the middle. Germline lookup yields CDR1 GTSNPN and CDR2 SVGIG (reference sequence). CDR3 in DNA: TGTGCCCGCCTAGGAGACGGCTGGAACTATGGCTACACCTTC. Translated: CARLGDGWNYGYTF. The full variable domain, in which reference TRBV30 and TRBJ1-2 provide the parts outside the CDR3, is SQTIHQWPATLVQPVGSPLSLECTVEGTSNPNLYWYRQAAGRGLQLLFYSVGIGQISSEVPQNLSASRPQDRQFILSSKKLLLSDSGFYLCARLGDGWNYGYTFGSGTRLTVV.

The chain has TRBV1 and TRBJ2-1; the D call TRBD2 from the table was never checked on the DNA. TRBV1 is a pseudogene. The CDR3 length is 15 residues. For the CDR3, the DNA is TGCACCAGCAGCCATACTAGCGGGAGGATTCATGAGCAGTTCTTC. Translating it yields CTSSHTSGRIHEQFF.

The V gene is TRBV5-4, the J gene TRBJ1-2; D possibly corresponds to TRBD1 (6 bases). Looked up from germline, CDR1 is SGHNT and CDR2 is YYREEE (reference sequence). The CDR3 has 13 residues. Trimming took 3 bases from V and 4 from J, leaving 10 bases between them. CDR3 in amino acids: CASSSTGFYGYTF. The CDR3 DNA reads as TGTGCCAGCAGCTCGACAGGCTTCTATGGCTACACCTTC.

This clone appeared once. This chain uses TRBV5-1 with TRBJ1-1, with 9 positions matching TRBD1. J was trimmed by 0 bases and V by 4 bases; bases with no gene match: 7. CDR1 is SGHRS and CDR2 is YFSETQ in the germline V gene. The CDR3 sequence is 16 residues long. The CDR3 DNA reads TGCGCCAGCAGCGGTACAGGGGGCACGATGAACACTGAAGCTTTCTTT. This sequence encodes CASSGTGGTMNTEAFF.

The chain links TRBV7-6 to TRBJ1-2; D ambiguous. The V gene lost 1 base and the J gene lost 0 bases, with 9 bases spanning the gap. Germline loops: CDR1 SGHVS, CDR2 FNYEAQ. The CDR3 extends over 15 amino acids. The CDR3 sequence is CASSLGIWTNYGYTF. CDR3 sequence (DNA): TGTGCCAGCAGCTTAGGAATATGGACTAACTATGGCTACACCTTC.

The chain combines TRBV28 with TRBJ2-3; TRBD2 aligns across 8 bases. The CDR3 consists of 15 residues. V was clipped by 7 bases and J by 3 bases; unmatched bases: 9. CDR1 and CDR2 from the germline V gene are MDHEN and SYDVKM. CDR3 bases: TGTGCCAGCAATCCGGGAGGGAGCGTGACAGATACGCAGTATTTT. This gives the protein CASNPGGSVTDTQYF.

CDR3 in DNA: TGTGCCAGCAGCTTTGGGGGTCCTTACAATGAGCAGTTCTTC. Translation gives CASSFGGPYNEQFF. V usage is TRBV11-3 and J usage is TRBJ2-1; D may correspond to TRBD1 or TRBD2 (5 bases each). The CDR3 consists of 14 residues. Germline CDR1 reads SGHNT; CDR2 reads YENEEA. Trimming cost V 3 bases and J 4 bases, with 10 bases left between them.

This clone was detected once. Lacking the conserved final phenylalanine or tryptophan, this CDR3 likely reflects a read error. V is TRBV28 and J is TRBJ2-7; weak D call: TRBD2 (5 bases). Germline V gene sequence: CDR1 MDHEN, CDR2 SYDVKM. The germline V and J ends were trimmed by 5 bases and 6 bases, with 17 bases remaining between them. This CDR3 is 14 amino acids long. Here the CDR3 DNA reads TGTGCCAGCAGTCTCACTAGTTTTTCTGTCGAGCAGTACCTC. Translating gives CASSLTSFSVEQYL.

This clone was recorded only once. The junction and the germline gene differ at one end; a read error may be behind it. This chain uses TRBV7-7 with TRBJ2-7; 7 positions match TRBD1. This CDR3 region has 15 residues. Per germline, CDR1 SSHAT and CDR2 FNYEAQ (reference sequence). The CDR3 loop is CASSSGTAPTYEQYF. The CDR3 coding sequence is TGTGCTAGCAGCTCAGGGACAGCGCCGACCTACGAGCAGTACTTC.

This clone was seen once. CDR3 in DNA: TGTGCCAGCAGCCAAGATCCCGGGACAGGGACGGAGACCCAGTACTTC. It translates to CASSQDPGTGTETQYF. The gene calls are TRBV4-2 and TRBJ2-5; TRBD1 agrees at 9 bases. Germline V lookup: CDR1 LGHNA, CDR2 YNFKEQ. The J segment lost 5 bases and the V segment lost 0 bases, leaving 7 bases of the junction unmatched. The CDR3 extends over 16 amino acids.

The rearrangement uses TRBV7-6 and TRBJ1-5; D perhaps matches TRBD1 (5 bases). The germline CDR1 and CDR2 sequences are SGHVS and FNYEAQ. The CDR3 contains 17 residues. Trimming left V 0 bases short and J 0 bases short, with 12 bases between. The chain's CDR3 is CASSLARTPYSNQPQHF. DNA for the CDR3: TGTGCCAGCAGCTTAGCGAGGACACCGTATAGCAATCAGCCCCAGCATTTT.

This chain uses TRBV10-3 with TRBJ2-5; a weak D match, TRBD2 (5 bases). Germline V gene lookup returns CDR1 ENHRY and CDR2 SYGVKD. The CDR3 totals 12 residues. V lost 3 bases and J 4 bases, leaving 6 bases between the germline ends. This CDR3 is CAISDGRETQYF. The CDR3 DNA follows: TGTGCCATCAGTGATGGGAGAGAGACCCAGTACTTC.

This chain joins TRBV4-1 and TRBJ2-7, with D perhaps matching TRBD2 (7 bases). Trimming shortened V by 4 bases and J by 2 bases, and 9 bases separated the two germline ends. The CDR3 is made up of 13 amino acids. Germline lookup yields CDR1 MGHRA and CDR2 YSYEKL. DNA for the CDR3: TGCGCCAGCAGCCCCGGGGGGCCCTACGAGCAGTACTTC. Its protein product is CASSPGGPYEQYF.

This chain links TRBV4-1 with TRBJ2-2; 9 bases fit TRBD2. V gave up 7 bases and J gave up 7 bases; unmatched junction bases: 10. Germline CDR1 reads MGHRA; CDR2 reads YSYEKL. The CDR3 runs to 15 residues. CDR3 region: CASTVLAGGGGELFF. The CDR3 nucleotides read TGCGCCAGCACCGTACTAGCGGGCGGGGGCGGGGAGCTGTTTTTT.